Following are 26 T cell receptor beta chains from one sample sequenced in a study of shared clonotypes between healthy human individuals. Clones were read by immunoSEQ multiplex PCR, and TCRdb kept only the in-frame ones, dropping some. The profile covers fewer than 400,000 clones, with approximately 79% appearing a single time and about 9.4% taken by the ten largest. Input material: memory CD4+ T cells sorted from blood. Sample subset: CD45RA-negative fraction. The source is a man under 40 in good health.

The chain links TRBV5-1 to TRBJ1-6; no definite D call. The CDR3 covers 16 residues. From germline, CDR1 is SGHRS and CDR2 YFSETQ. V gave up 5 bases and J gave up 0 bases, with 12 bases separating them. The CDR3 DNA follows: TGCGCCAGCAGTGAAGGAGCCAGCTCCTATAATTCACCCCTCCACTTT. Translation gives CASSEGASSYNSPLHF.

The V call is TRBV11-2, the J call TRBJ2-3; 8 bases match TRBD1. CDR3 length: 16 residues. Germline-derived CDR1 and CDR2 are SGHAT and FQNNGV. V dropped 4 bases and J dropped 4; count of bases not matched to a gene: 10. The CDR3 region has the DNA TGTGCCAGCAGCTATTGGACAGGGAGCTTCGCAGATACGCAGTATTTT. It yields the protein CASSYWTGSFADTQYF.

The chain has TRBV18 and TRBJ2-1, with 9 bases fitting TRBD2. In germline, CDR1 is KGHSH, CDR2 LQKENI. This CDR3 contains 15 residues. The J segment lost 4 bases and the V segment lost 2 bases, leaving 3 bases of the junction unmatched. CDR3 amino acids: CASSPNLAGYNEQFF. In DNA form, the CDR3 reads TGTGCCAGCTCACCAAATCTAGCGGGGTACAATGAGCAGTTCTTC.

The V gene is TRBV7-8, the J gene TRBJ1-5, with D hard to call. Germline CDR1 SGHVS, CDR2 FQNEAQ. This CDR3 spans 15 amino acids. The V end lost 5 bases, the J end lost 3 bases, and 14 bases lay between the germline ends. CDR3 loop: CASSPSVAINQPQHF. DNA for the CDR3: TGTGCCAGCAGCCCATCGGTGGCTATCAATCAGCCCCAGCATTTT.

CDR3 sequence reads: CASSIKGASEEQFF. Written as DNA, the CDR3 is TGTGCCAGTAGTATAAAGGGGGCTTCTGAGGAGCAGTTCTTC. V gene TRBV19 combines with J gene TRBJ2-1, with TRBD1 matching over 7 bases. The CDR3 has 14 residues. Germline CDR1 is LNHDA and CDR2 is SQIVND (reference sequence). Losses at the gene ends were 2 bases for V and 10 bases for J; bases not matched to a gene: 8.

The gene calls are TRBV29-1 and TRBJ2-1; 7 bases agree with TRBD2. The CDR3 covers 15 residues. The V and J ends lost 2 bases and 0 bases, in that order; junction bases with no gene match: 4. Germline CDR1 reads SQVTM; CDR2 reads ANQGSEA. CDR3 nucleotide sequence: TGCAGCGTTGAAAGGCGGGAGATCTCCTACAATGAGCAGTTCTTC. Its protein product is CSVERREISYNEQFF.

V usage is TRBV5-4 and J usage is TRBJ2-7; 8 nucleotides align to TRBD1. The trim removed 9 bases at V and 6 bases at J, leaving 8 bases unmatched. The length of the CDR3 is 12 residues. Germline V gene data show CDR1 as SGHNT and CDR2 as YYREEE (reference sequence). CDR3 in DNA: TGTGCCACCCCACCGGACAGGGCCGAGCAGTACTTC. It specifies CATPPDRAEQYF.

J is TRBJ2-3 and V is TRBV28, with D possibly being TRBD1 or TRBD2 (5 bases each). Deletions cut 10 bases from V and 3 bases from J, with 11 bases between. Germline V gene data show CDR1 as MDHEN and CDR2 as SYDVKM. The CDR3 totals 12 residues. DNA of the CDR3: TGTGCCACCCGGGACGTAACAGATACGCAGTATTTT. Amino acids: CATRDVTDTQYF.

The rearrangement links TRBV6-1 to TRBJ2-3; possible D gene TRBD2, 5 bases. The CDR3 consists of 16 residues. The V gene's germline CDR1 is MNHNS and CDR2 SASEGT. Deletions cut 1 base from V and 4 bases from J, with 15 bases between. CDR3 nucleotide sequence: TGTGCCAGCAGTGAAGGGAGCGGATCTAGCCCAGATACGCAGTATTTT. As protein: CASSEGSGSSPDTQYF.

The rearrangement uses TRBV7-9 and TRBJ2-3; 13 positions agree with TRBD2. This CDR3 has 15 residues. Germline CDR1 reads SEHNR; CDR2 reads FQNEAQ (reference sequence). Trimming took 6 bases from V and 4 from J; bases not matched to a gene: 4. The CDR3 DNA reads as TGTGCCAGCAGAGGACTAGCGGGAGTCGCAGATACGCAGTATTTT. Translating it yields CASRGLAGVADTQYF.

The gene calls are TRBV11-3 and TRBJ2-3; unclear D gene. Germline V gives CDR1 SGHNT, CDR2 YENEEA. With 5 bases removed from V and 4 bases from J, the gap between germline ends came to 13 bases. The CDR3 loop spans 14 amino acids. The CDR3 region is CASSPTLGADTQYF. The DNA for the CDR3 is TGTGCCAGCAGCCCGACGCTAGGTGCAGATACGCAGTATTTT.

This chain links TRBV7-2 with TRBJ1-1; no definite D call. Germline V lookup: CDR1 SGHTA, CDR2 FQGNSA. V was pared by 5 bases and J by 6 bases, with 10 bases between. CDR3 length: 12 residues. CDR3 coding DNA: TGTGCCAGCAGCCGAATAGTCTCTGAAGCTTTCTTT. Residues: CASSRIVSEAFF.

This chain joins TRBV12-5 and TRBJ2-1, with 15 bases identical to TRBD2. The trim removed 1 base at V and 6 bases at J, leaving 22 bases unmatched. CDR1 and CDR2 (germline): LGHNT, FRNRAP. This CDR3 comprises 23 residues. The CDR3 protein is CASGLAPAFGTSGRRRPANEQFF. Written as DNA, the CDR3 is TGTGCTAGTGGTTTGGCCCCAGCATTCGGGACTAGCGGGAGGCGAAGGCCGGCCAATGAGCAGTTCTTC.

The chain combines TRBV5-6 with TRBJ1-2, with D perhaps matching TRBD1 (5 bases). Germline loops: CDR1 SGHDT, CDR2 YYEEEE. The CDR3 contains 12 residues. Trimming stripped 4 bases from V and 3 bases from J, with 7 bases between. The CDR3 region has the DNA TGTGCCAGCAGCGGACAAGACTATGGCTACACCTTC. Translation gives CASSGQDYGYTF.

This clone came up many times. This CDR3 is CASSYLKGRDQPQHF. CDR3 DNA sequence: TGTGCCAGCAGTTACCTAAAGGGGCGAGATCAGCCCCAGCATTTT. V and J are TRBV27 and TRBJ1-5; weak D call: TRBD1 (5 bases). This CDR3 is 15 amino acids long. Trimming took 4 bases from V and 5 from J, leaving 15 bases between them. CDR1 and CDR2 from the germline V gene are MNHEY and SMNVEV (reference sequence).

The V and J genes are TRBV11-2 and TRBJ1-5; TRBD1 aligns across 8 bases. Looked up from germline, CDR1 is SGHAT and CDR2 is FQNNGV. The CDR3 loop spans 15 amino acids. J lost 7 bases, V lost 5 bases, and 10 bases had no gene match. The CDR3 protein is CASSTPGGARQPQHF. CDR3 nucleotides: TGTGCCAGCAGCACTCCAGGGGGCGCAAGGCAGCCCCAGCATTTT.

Of note for this clone: The germline gene is not matched at one end of the junction; a read error may be the cause. The gene calls are TRBV6-1 and TRBJ2-5, with D unclear. The CDR3 spans 14 residues. The germline V gene encodes CDR1 MNHNS and CDR2 SASEGT. CDR3 loop: CASSEFVTQGTQYF. The DNA for the CDR3 is TGTGCCAGCAGTGAATTTGTGACTCAAGGGACCCAGTACTTC.

CDR3: CASSFPGTAYQPQHF. The CDR3 bases are TGTGCCAGCAGTTTCCCCGGGACAGCATATCAGCCCCAGCATTTT. The V and J genes are TRBV28 and TRBJ1-5, with TRBD1 matching 7 bases. The CDR3 totals 15 residues. In germline, CDR1 is MDHEN, CDR2 SYDVKM. The V and J ends lost 3 bases and 5 bases, in that order; junction bases with no gene match: 7.

This clone was counted a few times. The chain uses TRBV19 and TRBJ1-2, with 7 positions matching TRBD1. The CDR3 has 15 residues. CDR1 LNHDA and CDR2 SQIVND come from the germline V gene (reference sequence). V gave up 3 bases and J gave up 5 bases; unmatched junction bases: 9. The CDR3 DNA follows: TGTGCCAGTAGTATTTCGGGACAGATTCGTTATGGCTACACCTTC. Residues: CASSISGQIRYGYTF.

The CDR3 reads CASSRPPVGQQYF. CDR3 bases: TGTGCCAGCAGCCGTCCACCGGTAGGACAGCAGTACTTC. The V call is TRBV28, the J call TRBJ2-7, with unresolved D. The CDR3 runs to 13 residues. Germline V gives CDR1 MDHEN, CDR2 SYDVKM. V dropped 6 bases and J dropped 8 bases, with 17 bases sitting between them. Complete variable domain (other parts from reference TRBV28 and TRBJ2-7): DVKVTQSSRYLVKRTGEKVFLECVQDMDHENMFWYRQDPGLGLRLIYFSYDVKMKEKGDIPEGYSVSREKKERFSLILESASTNQTSMYLCASSRPPVGQQYFGPGTRLTVT.

The CDR3 protein is CAISESMGGELFF. In DNA, the CDR3 is TGTGCCATCAGTGAGTCCATGGGCGGGGAGCTGTTTTTT. The J gene is TRBJ2-2, the V gene TRBV10-3; D call uncertain. Germline assignment: CDR1 ENHRY and CDR2 SYGVKD. CDR3 length: 13 residues. V was trimmed by 0 bases and J by 7 bases, leaving 6 bases between them.

Comments on this clone: The sample carries other DNA sequences with the same CDR3. The chain joins TRBV5-4 to TRBJ2-1; 8 bases match TRBD2. Losses at the gene ends were 2 bases for V and 1 base for J; bases not matched to a gene: 5. Per germline, CDR1 SGHNT and CDR2 YYREEE (reference sequence). This CDR3 contains 16 residues. DNA of the CDR3: TGTGCCAGCAGCTTAGGCAGCGGGAGTTCCTACAATGAGCAGTTCTTC. Its protein product is CASSLGSGSSYNEQFF. Drawing the rest from reference TRBV5-4 and TRBJ2-1, the complete variable domain is ETGVTQSPTHLIKTRGQQVTLRCSSQSGHNTVSWYQQALGQGPQFIFQYYREEENGRGNFPPRFSGLQFPNYSSELNVNALELDDSALYLCASSLGSGSSYNEQFFGPGTRLTVL.

Only a few counts were recorded for this clone. The rearrangement links TRBV29-1 to TRBJ2-1, with a tentative D call TRBD1 (5 bases). The V and J ends lost 7 bases and 5 bases respectively, with 12 bases between them. The germline V gene has CDR1 SQVTM and CDR2 ANQGSEA. The length of the CDR3 is 12 residues. CDR3 residues: CSGVSDNNEQFF. In DNA, the CDR3 is TGCAGCGGTGTTTCGGACAACAATGAGCAGTTCTTC.

In this sample, this clone turned up many times. The chain uses TRBV27 and TRBJ2-1; 11 bases agree with TRBD2. This CDR3 has 14 residues. Germline assignment: CDR1 MNHEY and CDR2 SMNVEV (reference sequence). With 5 bases clipped from V and 10 bases from J, the junction kept 7 bases outside the gene matches. CDR3 bases: TGTGCCAGCAGTCCCATAGCGGGAGGGGTGGAGCAGTTCTTC. This gives the protein CASSPIAGGVEQFF.

The chain couples TRBV5-4 to TRBJ1-5; D is unresolved. Germline CDR1 reads SGHNT; CDR2 reads YYREEE (reference sequence). The CDR3 covers 14 residues. Trimming removed 4 bases from V and 1 base from J, with 9 bases in between. The CDR3 DNA reads TGTGCCAGCAGCCAGTGGGGAAGCAATCAGCCCCAGCATTTT. Its protein is CASSQWGSNQPQHF.

Regarding this clone: The sample has other DNA sequences that encode this CDR3 too. The chain employs TRBV7-2 and TRBJ2-5, with 9 positions matching TRBD2. This CDR3 is built from 15 residues. V lost 1 base, J lost 5 bases, and 5 bases stayed unmatched. Per the germline V gene, CDR1 is SGHTA and CDR2 is FQGNSA. The CDR3 DNA reads TGTGCCAGCAGCTTAGTCCTAGCGGGAAGGGAGACCCAGTACTTC. Its translation is CASSLVLAGRETQYF.